This TCR beta chain is drawn from a study of CD8 T cells in ankylosing spondylitis. This clonotype was counted between two and nine times. The antigen remains unidentified. TCRdb itself ran the 5' RACE reads through MiXCR, one entry per CDR3 protein. This table has more than 300,000 distinct CDR3 sequences, about 9.9% appearing once. Broader study findings: In the blood and synovial fluid of reactive arthritis, some motif variants had been previously reported.

The TCR originated in a female donor with ankylosing spondylitis or in good health (not recorded which). The sequenced material came from blood, either unsorted or a sorted T cell fraction (not recorded which).

The CDR3 loop reads CASSPGRGNQETQYF. As DNA, the CDR3 is TGCGCCAGCAGCCCCGGTCGAGGGAATCAAGAGACCCAGTACTTC. The V gene is TRBV5-1, the J gene TRBJ2-5, with D perhaps TRBD2 (5 bases). Trimming pared 4 bases from V and 2 bases from J, leaving 15 bases between. The CDR3 is 15 amino acids. The V gene's germline CDR1 is SGHRS and CDR2 YFSETQ.